This T cell receptor beta chain came from a study of yellow fever vaccine responses in identical twins. Overall study findings and caveats: Twin vaccine T cell responses reportedly seemed partly convergent, partly personalized.

TCRdb redid the calling of the RT-PCR reads with MiXCR, one entry per CDR3 protein. The profile shows about 11,000 distinct CDR3 sequences, roughly 82% of them singletons. Of note for this clonotype: Antigen: not known.

The germline V and J ends were trimmed by 2 bases and 2 bases, with 17 bases remaining between them. The CDR3 runs 16 residues. The germline V gene has CDR1 SGHRS and CDR2 YFSETQ. The clonotype was recovered from a woman between 18 and 29 years old who received the yellow fever vaccine. Sequencing used T cells from blood (PBMCs), unsorted or a sorted subset (not recorded which), obtained before or after yellow fever vaccination (not recorded which). This rearrangement joins TRBV5-1 to TRBJ2-7; maybe TRBD2 (6 bases). Written as DNA, the CDR3 is TGCGCCAGCAGCTTACTCGTGGGCGGGATGCCCTACGAGCAGTACTTC. Its protein product is CASSLLVGGMPYEQYF.